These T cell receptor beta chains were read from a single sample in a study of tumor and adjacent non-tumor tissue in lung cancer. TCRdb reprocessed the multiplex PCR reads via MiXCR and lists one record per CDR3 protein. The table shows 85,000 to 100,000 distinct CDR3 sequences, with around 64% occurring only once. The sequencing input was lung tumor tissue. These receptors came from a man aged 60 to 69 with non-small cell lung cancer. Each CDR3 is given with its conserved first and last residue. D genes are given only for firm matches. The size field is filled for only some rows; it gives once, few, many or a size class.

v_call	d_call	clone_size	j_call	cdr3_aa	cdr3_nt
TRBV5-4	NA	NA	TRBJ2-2	CASSLRGITRELFF	TGTGCCAGCAGCTTACGGGGAATCACCAGGGAGCTGTTTTTT
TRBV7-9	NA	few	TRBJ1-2	CASSLASARGYGYTF	TGTGCCAGCAGCTTAGCCTCCGCCAGGGGTTATGGCTACACCTTC
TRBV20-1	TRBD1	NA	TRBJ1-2	CSAGDSRPGQYTLGGYTF	TGCAGTGCTGGAGATTCCCGGCCGGGACAGTACACCCTTGGTGGCTACACCTTC
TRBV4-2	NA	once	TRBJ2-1	CASNPTASGRAYNEQFF	TGTGCCAGCAACCCAACAGCGTCCGGGAGAGCCTACAATGAGCAGTTCTTC
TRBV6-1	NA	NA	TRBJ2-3	CASSEFGATNTHYF	TGTGCCAGTAGTGAATTTGGGGCCACCAATACGCACTATTTT
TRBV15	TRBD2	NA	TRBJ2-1	CATSRGALSGSFWNEQFF	TGTGCCACCAGCAGGGGAGCCCTTAGCGGGAGCTTCTGGAATGAGCAGTTCTTC
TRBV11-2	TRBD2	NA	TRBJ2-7	CASSFSSGLRQYEQYF	TGTGCCAGCAGCTTTAGTAGCGGGCTACGACAGTACGAGCAGTACTTC
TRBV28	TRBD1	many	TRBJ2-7	CASSPIDRGHEQYF	TGTGCCAGCAGTCCCATTGACAGGGGGCACGAGCAGTACTTC
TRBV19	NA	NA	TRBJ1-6	CASSMSGSAVGSPLHF	TGTGCCAGTAGTATGTCAGGGTCCGCCGTCGGATCACCCCTCCACTTT
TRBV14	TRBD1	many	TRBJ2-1	CASSRQGALLSYNEQFF	TGTGCCAGCAGCCGACAGGGGGCCCTCCTCTCCTACAATGAGCAGTTCTTC
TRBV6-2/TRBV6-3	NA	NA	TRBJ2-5	CVSSYGSQETQYF	TGTGTCAGCAGTTACGGCAGCCAAGAGACCCAATACTTC
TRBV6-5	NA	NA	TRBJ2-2	CTSSHTRTGELFF	TGTACCAGCAGTCATACTAGAACCGGGGAGCTGTTTTTT
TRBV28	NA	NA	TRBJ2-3	CANSFGPGGDGDMQYF	TGTGCCAATAGTTTCGGTCCTGGTGGAGATGGAGATATGCAGTATTTT
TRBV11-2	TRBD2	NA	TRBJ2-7	CASSSGGTRGSAYEQSF	TGTGCAAGCAGCTCCGGGGGGACTAGAGGCTCTGCCTACGAGCAGTCCTTC
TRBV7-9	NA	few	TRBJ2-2	CASSLLSGAAGELFF	TGTGCCAGCAGCTTACTCTCAGGGGCGGCCGGGGAGCTGTTTTTT
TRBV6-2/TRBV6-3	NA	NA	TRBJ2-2	CASIPAGATDTGELFF	TGTGCCAGCATTCCGGCGGGCGCCACGGACACCGGGGAGCTGTTTTTT
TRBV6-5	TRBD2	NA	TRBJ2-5	CASRYRTTSGEETHYF	TGTGCCAGCAGATATCGTACGACTAGCGGGGAAGAGACCCATTACTTC
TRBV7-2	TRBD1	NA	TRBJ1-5	CASSDGTVHQPQHF	TGTGCCAGTAGCGATGGGACAGTACATCAGCCCCAGCATTTT
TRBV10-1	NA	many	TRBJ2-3	CASSSSTDAQYF	TGCGCCAGCAGTAGTAGCACAGATGCGCAGTATTTT
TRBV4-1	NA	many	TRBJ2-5	CASSQDSGNEETQYF	TGCGCCAGCAGCCAAGATTCGGGGAACGAAGAGACCCAGTACTTC
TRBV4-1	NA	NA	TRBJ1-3	CASSQTIAYGNTIYF	TGCGCCAGCAGCCAGACTATTGCCTATGGAAACACCATATATTTT
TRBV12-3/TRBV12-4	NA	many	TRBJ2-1	CASSLLGTGTSNEQFF	TGTGCCAGCAGCCTTTTGGGGACGGGAACCTCCAATGAGCAGTTCTTC
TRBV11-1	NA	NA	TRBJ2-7	CASSFPIGAYEQYF	TGTGCCAGCAGCTTTCCCATCGGCGCCTACGAGCAGTATTTC
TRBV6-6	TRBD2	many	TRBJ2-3	CASSSPGGNSGRAAEDTQYF	TGTGCCAGCAGTTCCCCGGGAGGTAATAGCGGGAGGGCCGCCGAGGATACGCAGTATTTT
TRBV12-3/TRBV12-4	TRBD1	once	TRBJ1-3	CASSHPGTGIGSGNTLYF	TGTGCCAGCAGTCATCCCGGGACAGGGATCGGCTCTGGAAACACCTTATATTTT
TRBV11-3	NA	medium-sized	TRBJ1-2	CASSLGQVGYTF	TGTGCCAGCAGCTTAGGGCAAGTCGGCTACACCTTC
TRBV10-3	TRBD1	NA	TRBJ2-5	CVISASGQGVSKETQYF	TGTGTCATCAGTGCCTCGGGACAGGGAGTAAGCAAGGAGACCCAGTACTTC
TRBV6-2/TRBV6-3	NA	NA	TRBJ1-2	CASTYSMGNGDYGYSF	TGTGCCAGCACTTATTCGATGGGTAACGGTGATTATGGCTACAGCTTC
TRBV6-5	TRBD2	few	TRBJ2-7	CVSSSGLGVYGQYF	TGTGTCAGCAGTTCGGGACTAGGTGTTTACGGGCAGTACTTC
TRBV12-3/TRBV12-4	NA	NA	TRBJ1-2	CASSLGPEIGQGGYTF	TGTGCCAGCAGTTTAGGCCCCGAGATAGGGCAAGGAGGCTACACCTTC
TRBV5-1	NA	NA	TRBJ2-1	CASNSGDTVYNEQFF	TGCGCCAGCAACTCGGGAGACACAGTATACAATGAGCAGTTCTTC
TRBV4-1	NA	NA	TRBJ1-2	CASSRVSGTHHGYTF	TGCGCCAGCAGCCGAGTCTCAGGAACCCATCATGGCTACACCTTC
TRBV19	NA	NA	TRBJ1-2	CASSIDRGVTYGYTF	TGTGCCAGTAGTATAGATCGGGGCGTAACCTATGGCTACACCTTC
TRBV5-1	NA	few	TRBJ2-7	CASSIPTGATDEQYF	TGCGCCAGCAGCATACCAACCGGGGCCACGGACGAGCAGTACTTC
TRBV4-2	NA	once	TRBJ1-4	CANSQVVLGANEKLFF	TGTGCCAACAGCCAAGTGGTGTTGGGAGCTAATGAAAAACTGTTTTTT
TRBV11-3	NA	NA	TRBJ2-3	CASSLVGYTDTEYF	TGTGCCAGCAGCTTAGTCGGATATACAGATACGGAGTATTTT
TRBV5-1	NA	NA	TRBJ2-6	CASSKDDLSRANVLTF	TGCGCCAGCAGCAAGGATGATCTCTCTAGGGCCAACGTCCTGACTTTC
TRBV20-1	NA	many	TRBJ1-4	CSARDVDSDRNLNEKLFF	TGCAGTGCTAGAGATGTAGACAGTGATCGCAACTTGAATGAAAAACTGTTTTTT
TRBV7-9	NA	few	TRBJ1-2	CASSLATNFYGYTF	TGTGCCAGCAGCTTAGCAACCAATTTCTATGGCTACACCTTC
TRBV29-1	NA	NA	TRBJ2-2	CSAGTSLLTGELFF	TGCAGTGCTGGGACAAGCCTACTAACCGGGGAGCTGTTTTTT
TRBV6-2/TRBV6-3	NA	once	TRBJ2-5	CASMIQGGQETQYF	TGTGCCAGCATGATACAAGGGGGTCAAGAGACCCAGTACTTC
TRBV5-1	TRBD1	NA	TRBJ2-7	CASSLGQGYVYEQYF	TGCGCCAGCAGCCTGGGACAGGGGTATGTCTACGAGCAGTACTTC
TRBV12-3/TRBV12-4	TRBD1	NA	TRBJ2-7	CASSHWTGQTTYKKYF	TGTGCCAGCAGTCACTGGACGGGACAGACAACCTACAAGAAGTACTTC
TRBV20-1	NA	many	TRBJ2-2	CSARVQGQNTGELFF	TGCAGTGCTAGAGTCCAGGGGCAGAACACCGGGGAGCTGTTTTTT
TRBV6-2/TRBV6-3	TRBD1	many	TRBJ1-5	CASSPGQGPQHF	TGTGCCAGCAGTCCCGGACAGGGACCCCAGCATTTT
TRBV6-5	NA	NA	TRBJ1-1	CACTYSNRVGDTEAFF	TGTGCCTGCACTTACTCTAACCGGGTGGGGGACACTGAAGCTTTCTTT
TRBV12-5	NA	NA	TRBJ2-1	CANGFIPIGNEQFF	TGTGCTAATGGTTTTATCCCCATTGGAAATGAGCAGTTCTTC
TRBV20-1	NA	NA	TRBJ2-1	CSVRDVGGPSYNEQFF	TGCAGTGTTAGAGATGTCGGCGGACCAAGCTACAATGAGCAGTTCTTC
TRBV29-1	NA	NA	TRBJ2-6	CSVALYSGANIPTF	TGCAGCGTTGCTCTGTACTCTGGGGCCAACATCCCGACTTTC
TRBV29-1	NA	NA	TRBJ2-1	CNVEDTAEELAFDEQFF	TGCAACGTTGAAGATACAGCTGAGGAACTAGCATTCGATGAGCAGTTCTTC
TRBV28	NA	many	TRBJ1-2	CASSLRGRYGYTF	TGTGCCAGCAGTTTACGGGGTCGCTATGGCTACACCTTC
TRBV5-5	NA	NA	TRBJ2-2	CTNSYGQLISGVHTGELFF	TGTACCAACAGCTACGGACAGCTCATTTCGGGAGTACATACCGGGGAGCTGTTTTTT
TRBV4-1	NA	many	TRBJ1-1	CASSPSALNTEAFF	TGCGCCAGCAGCCCCTCAGCCCTGAACACTGAAGCTTTCTTT